This TCR beta chain was profiled in a study of human T cells and chemical hapten exposure listed by TCRdb under 2021. About the investigation overall: For sensitization, 2% DPC in acetone was applied to a roughly 2 cm by roughly 2 cm area of upper inner arm skin. Throughout the study period of around 24 weeks, patients also received therapeutic DPC doses to the scalp every week. Patch testing was performed on the upper back with Finn chambers containing 0.01% DPC, and the patch tests were scored after 6 days according to International Contact Dermatitis Research Group standards. Alopecia areata with under or over 50% scalp involvement, alopecia totalis and alopecia universalis were represented in the patient cohort, which was mostly female. Libraries were pooled for sequencing, and per-sample TCR yields varied mainly because of small differences in library volumes within the pool. In alopecia patients, the study followed how the peripheral blood TCR repertoire changed in vivo over primary and secondary sensitization to diphenylcyclopropenone (DPC), a hapten. Blood samples were taken from patients before sensitization (week 0) and at 2, 6 and about 24 weeks after DPC sensitization. For TCR sequencing, blood came from 25 to 35 alopecia patients at anywhere from one to four time points (pre-sensitization, 2, 6 and 24 weeks).

The study at large found these results: The number of PT1 expanded TCRs positively correlated with patch test score, significant at thresholds 8, 16 and 32 but not 4. Expanded TCRs formed significantly more large CDR3 similarity clusters than pre-sensitization or healthy control sets, consistent with antigen-driven responses. Repeated subsampling changed both the strength of the expansion versus patch-test correlation and the threshold at which the correlation became significant. DPC sensitization did not change how many TCRs were above 1 in 1000 frequency, and no evidence was found of alterations in global repertoire structure. All patients had alopecia, a presumed autoimmune disease, so their immune response might differ from that of healthy individuals.

The protocol used for the library was RACE. The instrument was a NextSeq 500. During library preparation, unique molecular identifiers were attached to individual cDNA molecules so that TCRs could be counted quantitatively and reproducibly. Both TCR alpha and TCR beta chains were sequenced from each blood RNA sample. The authors' analysis ran thus. A median of around 96,000 TCRs per sample was observed, with a range of about 23,224 to 690,600. V, J and CDR3 annotation of the TCR reads was carried out using the Decombinator software suite. To make PS versus PT1 abundance plots, every sample was subsampled to the same number of TCRs (28,000). Expanded TCRs were defined as absent before sensitization and observed at least eight times at the 2-week time point. The raw public reads went through TCRdb reprocessing: fastp at Q25, MiXCR clone calling, in-frame beta chains kept. Rows with one shared CDR3 protein collapse into an entry with the most common genes and DNA. Here the V and J calls rest on TCRdb's processing, not on the authors' analysis. The sample data list 85,000 or so distinct CDR3 sequences, and around 10% of these were observed just once. The top ten clones comprise approximately 4.4% of the sample.

This clonotype was picked up a small number of times. Its antigen specificity is not known. No base quality information exists; no much larger clone differs at one position. Inclusive of the bounding cysteine and phenylalanine, the CDR3 is 15 residues long. CDR3 DNA is the only sequence kept; it has 45 bases, read in frame from the first base. Clipping removes 0 bases from V and 3 bases from J, with 1 as the unmatched junction base count. According to the germline V gene, CDR1 reads SGHDT and CDR2 reads YYEEEE. This sample's time point label indicates: patch test 1, 2 weeks after DPC sensitization. The intended sense of this specimen's treatment or condition label: therapeutic diphenylcyclopropenone sensitization with weekly scalp DPC. At each patch-test visit, blood was drawn before the patch test was applied. Eligible patients were aged 18 to 70, diagnosed with alopecia, deemed suitable for DPC therapy, and excluded if pregnant. Unfractionated whole blood was collected in Tempus Blood RNA tubes, and total RNA was extracted from that blood.

The input for sequencing was whole blood, taken in connection with sensitization to the hapten diphenylcyclopropenone (DPC). This clonotype was obtained from a woman aged 45-59 years with alopecia areata. Some clones in this sample may be carry-over from other donors' samples. This receptor chain uses TRBV5-6 and TRBJ2-1; 9 bases in the junction line up with TRBD2. The CDR3 protein: CASSLELAGYNEQFF. The nucleotides read TGTGCCAGCAGCTTGGAACTAGCGGGCTACAATGAGCAGTTCTTC.